The clone carrying this TCR beta chain was counted at least ten times. This entry is derived from a study of T cells in Graves' hyperthyroidism and ophthalmopathy. Across the whole study: Peripheral blood was taken when the disease was first diagnosed, before any treatment began.

Regions amplified from RNA transcripts were the TCR beta CDR3 regions. The HTBI primer set served for first-round RT-PCR of the TCR CDR3. TCRdb reprocessed the multiplex PCR reads via MiXCR and lists one record per CDR3 protein. The sample includes approximately 400,000 distinct CDR3 sequences, roughly 14% seen only once; the top ten take 11%. The ends were cut back, 3 bases at V and 0 bases at J, with 9 bases in the middle. From germline, CDR1 is SGHVS and CDR2 FQNEAQ. The length of the CDR3 is 15 residues. The V and J genes are TRBV7-8 and TRBJ2-1; a weak D match, TRBD2 (6 bases). The TCR was taken from a woman aged 55-75 years with Graves' hyperthyroidism. The specimen sequenced was blood. The DNA of the CDR3 is TGTGCCAGCAGCTTTGAGGGACTCTCCTACAATGAGCAGTTCTTC. Its protein is CASSFEGLSYNEQFF.